These 27 T cell receptor beta chains were sequenced from one sample in a study of beta chain features in type 1 diabetes. Expressed TCRB transcripts were sequenced after all isolated RNA was converted to cDNA. Assay used: immunoSEQ multiplex PCR; TCRdb lists only in-frame clones, some missing. The repertoire has about 260,000 clones, around 68% of them found once; the top ten carry 0.053%. Material: naive CD4+ T cells from blood. These receptors were obtained from a man aged 25-45 years in good health.

This chain uses TRBV4-1 with TRBJ2-1, with 7 bases fitting TRBD2. Germline CDR1 and CDR2: MGHRA and YSYEKL. The CDR3 contains 15 residues. Trimming took 0 bases from V and 8 from J; bases not matched to a gene: 7. CDR3 loop: CASSQEKTSSHEQFF. In DNA, the CDR3 is TGCGCCAGCAGCCAAGAAAAGACTAGCTCGCATGAGCAGTTCTTC.

The CDR3 loop is CASSQEVTPGPYGYTF. CDR3 in DNA: TGTGCCAGCAGCCAAGAGGTGACGCCGGGGCCCTATGGCTACACCTTC. The chain links TRBV4-2 to TRBJ1-2; possibly TRBD1 for D (5 bases). This CDR3 comprises 16 residues. The V end was cut by 0 bases, the J end by 4 bases, with 15 bases between. Germline CDR1 and CDR2: LGHNA and YNFKEQ.

The V gene is TRBV29-1, the J gene TRBJ2-2; no definite D call. V lost 3 bases and J lost 4, with 9 bases in between. CDR3 length: 13 residues. CDR1 is SQVTM and CDR2 is ANQGSEA in the germline V gene. Here the CDR3 reads CSVDDSGTGELFF. In DNA, the CDR3 is TGCAGCGTTGACGACTCGGGCACCGGGGAGCTGTTTTTT.

CDR3 residues: CASSFIGQSYEQYF. For the CDR3, the DNA is TGTGCCAGCAGCTTTATTGGACAGTCCTACGAGCAGTACTTC. The chain links TRBV7-2 to TRBJ2-7; a possible D gene is TRBD1 (6 bases). The germline gives CDR1 SGHTA, CDR2 FQGNSA. V was shortened by 3 bases and J by 1 base, with 10 bases between the two germline ends. The CDR3 spans 14 residues.

This clone was seen a single time. This sequence joins TRBV9 and TRBJ1-6, with D unclear. The CDR3 has 14 residues. V lost 4 bases and J lost 9, with 14 bases in between. Germline lookup yields CDR1 SGDLS and CDR2 YYNGEE. CDR3 in amino acids: CASSRRADGSPLHF. The CDR3 nucleotides are TGTGCCAGCAGCAGGAGGGCGGACGGTTCACCCCTCCACTTT.

This rearrangement joins TRBV19 to TRBJ2-6; D gene unclear. The CDR3 is 17 amino acids. Germline lookup yields CDR1 LNHDA and CDR2 SQIVND (reference sequence). Trimming took 2 bases from V and 0 from J, leaving 11 bases between them. This CDR3 reads CASSIRISTSGANVLTF. As DNA, the CDR3 is TGTGCCAGTAGTATAAGGATAAGTACCTCTGGGGCCAACGTCCTGACTTTC.

The rearrangement links TRBV25-1 to TRBJ2-6; no definite D call. Germline loops: CDR1 MGHDK, CDR2 SYGVNS. The V and J ends lost 5 bases and 1 base respectively, with 3 bases between them. The CDR3 contains 13 residues. In nucleotides, the CDR3 is TGTGCCAGCAGTAAGTCTGGGGCCAACGTCCTGACTTTC. This sequence encodes CASSKSGANVLTF. Full variable domain (missing parts from reference TRBV25-1 and TRBJ2-6): EADIYQTPRYLVIGTGKKITLECSQTMGHDKMYWYQQDPGMELHLIHYSYGVNSTEKGDLSSESTVSRIRTEHFPLTLESARPSHTSQYLCASSKSGANVLTFGAGSRLTVL.

The V and J genes are TRBV5-6 and TRBJ2-6; D is unclear. The germline V gene has CDR1 SGHDT and CDR2 YYEEEE. This CDR3 comprises 15 residues. V shed 4 bases and J shed 2 bases, with 10 bases lying between them. The CDR3 region is CASSNGRPGANVLTF. CDR3 DNA sequence: TGTGCCAGCAGCAACGGTAGGCCTGGGGCCAACGTCCTGACTTTC.

V gene TRBV11-2 combines with J gene TRBJ2-1; perhaps D is TRBD1 or TRBD2 (5 bases each). V lost 5 bases, J lost 5 bases, and 16 bases lay in between. This CDR3 is 15 amino acids long. Germline V CDR1 and CDR2: SGHAT, FQNNGV. The CDR3 loop reads CASSIGAGGHNEQFF. The DNA for the CDR3 is TGTGCCAGCAGCATAGGGGCGGGCGGGCACAATGAGCAGTTCTTC.

The rearrangement uses TRBV28 and TRBJ2-1, with 9 bases that match TRBD2. The CDR3 extends over 14 amino acids. Germline CDR1 reads MDHEN; CDR2 reads SYDVKM. The V and J ends lost 3 bases and 4 bases, in that order; junction bases with no gene match: 1. The CDR3 loop is CASSFAGGYNEQFF. The CDR3 DNA reads TGTGCCAGCAGTTTTGCGGGAGGGTACAATGAGCAGTTCTTC. Using reference TRBV28 and TRBJ2-1 for the parts outside the CDR3, the full variable domain is DVKVTQSSRYLVKRTGEKVFLECVQDMDHENMFWYRQDPGLGLRLIYFSYDVKMKEKGDIPEGYSVSREKKERFSLILESASTNQTSMYLCASSFAGGYNEQFFGPGTRLTVL.

V and J are TRBV28 and TRBJ2-4, with 11 positions matching TRBD2. The CDR3 loop spans 16 amino acids. The trim removed 6 bases at V and 2 bases at J, leaving 6 bases unmatched. The germline CDR1 and CDR2 sequences are MDHEN and SYDVKM. CDR3 protein: CASSSGTSGSKNIQYF. The CDR3 region has the DNA TGTGCCAGCAGCAGCGGGACTAGCGGCTCCAAAAACATTCAGTACTTC.

With respect to this clone: One end of the junction is discordant with germline, which a read error may explain. The chain is built from TRBV28 and TRBJ2-4; no clear D gene. The germline CDR1 and CDR2 sequences are MDHEN and SYDVKM. This CDR3 comprises 13 residues. CDR3 protein: CASSGPRKYIQYF. The CDR3 region has the DNA TGTGCCAGCAGCGGACCCCGCAAATACATTCAGTACTTC.

This clone came up a few times. V usage is TRBV30 and J usage is TRBJ1-2; TRBD1 might be the D (6 bases). The CDR3 spans 13 residues. V was pared by 2 bases and J by 8 bases, with 15 bases between. Per the germline V gene, CDR1 is GTSNPN and CDR2 is SVGIG (reference sequence). CDR3 coding DNA: TGTGCCTGGAGTTCGACAGGACGTCACGGCTACACCTTC. Protein sequence: CAWSSTGRHGYTF. Complete variable domain (other parts from reference TRBV30 and TRBJ1-2): SQTIHQWPATLVQPVGSPLSLECTVEGTSNPNLYWYRQAAGRGLQLLFYSVGIGQISSEVPQNLSASRPQDRQFILSSKKLLLSDSGFYLCAWSSTGRHGYTFGSGTRLTVV.

This clone turned up a few times. This chain uses TRBV29-1 with TRBJ1-1, with 10 bases that match TRBD1. This CDR3 has 13 amino acids. Germline V gene lookup returns CDR1 SQVTM and CDR2 ANQGSEA. Losses at the gene ends were 6 bases for V and 1 base for J; bases not matched to a gene: 2. In nucleotides, the CDR3 is TGCAGCGTAGGGACAGGGGCGAACACTGAAGCTTTCTTT. This codes for CSVGTGANTEAFF.

This clone has a handful of counts. This chain links TRBV30 with TRBJ2-7, with 7 bases matching TRBD1. V gave up 1 base and J gave up 3 bases; unmatched junction bases: 3. The germline CDR1 and CDR2 sequences are GTSNPN and SVGIG (reference sequence). CDR3 size: 13 residues. The CDR3 DNA is TGTGCCTGGAGTGGAGACAGGGTCTACGAGCAGTACTTC. This gives the protein CAWSGDRVYEQYF.

The J gene is TRBJ2-1, the V gene TRBV11-2, with D possibly matching TRBD1 (6 bases). V lost 1 base and J lost 6, with 16 bases in between. CDR3 length equals 16 residues. Germline loops: CDR1 SGHAT, CDR2 FQNNGV. CDR3 amino acids: CASSLAGHLTINEQFF. The CDR3 bases are TGTGCCAGCAGCTTAGCGGGACATCTTACGATCAATGAGCAGTTCTTC.

This chain connects TRBV29-1 to TRBJ2-5; either TRBD1 or TRBD2 may fit D (6 bases each). Trimming took off 3 bases at V and 1 base at J, with 15 bases between the two ends. This CDR3 spans 15 amino acids. Germline V gene sequence: CDR1 SQVTM, CDR2 ANQGSEA. CDR3 DNA: TGCAGCGTTGACGGGGGCGGCGGAGCCCAAGAGACCCAGTACTTC. This translates into CSVDGGGGAQETQYF.

This chain joins TRBV25-1 and TRBJ2-7; D may be TRBD1 or TRBD2 (5 bases each). Trimming removed 3 bases at V and 3 bases at J, with 12 bases between. The CDR3 consists of 14 residues. Germline assignment: CDR1 MGHDK and CDR2 SYGVNS. The CDR3 here is CASSDGTDFYEQYF. CDR3 bases: TGTGCCAGCAGTGACGGGACGGACTTCTACGAGCAGTACTTC.

The V gene is TRBV29-1, the J gene TRBJ2-5; D remains unclear. In germline, CDR1 is SQVTM, CDR2 ANQGSEA. There are 11 residues in the CDR3. Trimming removed 7 bases from V and 5 bases from J, with 11 bases in between. In DNA, the CDR3 is TGCAGCGCGATGCGTGGGGAGACCCAGTACTTC. This gives the protein CSAMRGETQYF.

The chain has TRBV15 and TRBJ2-7; no clear D gene. The V end was cut by 1 base, the J end by 2 bases, with 9 bases between. The CDR3 runs 14 residues. Looked up from germline, CDR1 is LNHNV and CDR2 is YYDKDF (reference sequence). CDR3 nucleotide sequence: TGTGCCACCAGCAGAGGTCAGGTCCCCTACGAGCAGTACTTC. The encoded protein is CATSRGQVPYEQYF.

This clone occurred a few times. The sample has other DNA sequences that encode this CDR3 too. This chain connects TRBV30 to TRBJ1-5; D is perhaps TRBD1 (5 bases). Trimming took 0 bases from V and 5 from J, leaving 8 bases between them. The germline CDR1 and CDR2 sequences are GTSNPN and SVGIG (reference sequence). This CDR3 region has 13 residues. The CDR3 DNA is TGTGCCTGGAGTGTTAGCAGGGATCAGCCCCAGCATTTT. It specifies CAWSVSRDQPQHF. Based on the CDR3 plus reference TRBV30 and TRBJ1-5, the full variable domain is SQTIHQWPATLVQPVGSPLSLECTVEGTSNPNLYWYRQAAGRGLQLLFYSVGIGQISSEVPQNLSASRPQDRQFILSSKKLLLSDSGFYLCAWSVSRDQPQHFGDGTRLSIL.

This clone occurred a few times. The J gene is TRBJ2-1, the V gene TRBV10-3; D is uncertain. V was clipped by 6 bases and J by 9 bases, with 12 bases between them. CDR1 is ENHRY and CDR2 is SYGVKD in the germline V gene. The CDR3 has 12 amino acids. The CDR3 DNA follows: TGTGCCATCAGCGAAGGAGCGTTTGAGCAGTTCTTC. The encoded protein is CAISEGAFEQFF.

In its sample, this clone was seen once. Other DNA sequences in the sample encode the same CDR3. CDR3 amino acids: CASSSDRSSYEQYF. Here the CDR3 DNA reads TGTGCCAGCAGCTCTGACAGGAGCTCCTACGAGCAGTACTTC. The chain employs TRBV7-2 and TRBJ2-7; tentatively, D is TRBD1 (6 bases). CDR1 is SGHTA, CDR2 FQGNSA, per germline. The CDR3 extends over 14 amino acids. Trimming removed 4 bases from V and 0 bases from J, with 10 bases in between.

The chain has TRBV30 and TRBJ1-2; D remains ambiguous. The V end lost 0 bases, the J end lost 1 base, and 3 bases lay between the germline ends. The CDR3 covers 12 residues. The germline CDR1 and CDR2 sequences are GTSNPN and SVGIG (reference sequence). The CDR3: CAWSVDNYGYTF. The CDR3 DNA reads as TGTGCCTGGAGTGTAGATAACTATGGCTACACCTTC.

The CDR3 is CASSLVGRGTSGRRDEQYF. The CDR3 coding sequence is TGTGCCAGCAGCTTAGTCGGGCGGGGGACTAGCGGGAGAAGGGACGAGCAGTACTTC. The gene calls are TRBV7-2 and TRBJ2-7; 14 nucleotides agree with TRBD2. Trimming cost V 1 base and J 5 bases; bases outside gene matches: 13. This CDR3 has 19 amino acids. Germline V lookup: CDR1 SGHTA, CDR2 FQGNSA. The full variable domain, rest sourced from reference TRBV7-2 and TRBJ2-7, is GAGVSQSPSNKVTEKGKDVELRCDPISGHTALYWYRQSLGQGLEFLIYFQGNSAPDKSGLPSDRFSAERTGGSVSTLTIQRTQQEDSAVYLCASSLVGRGTSGRRDEQYFGPGTRLTVT.

V gene TRBV29-1 combines with J gene TRBJ2-2; a weak D match, TRBD1 (6 bases). The CDR3 sequence is 15 residues long. Trimming took 5 bases from V and 0 from J, leaving 13 bases between them. Germline CDR1 SQVTM, CDR2 ANQGSEA. The CDR3 sequence: CSVLNRAANTGELFF. In DNA form, the CDR3 reads TGCAGCGTTCTAAACAGGGCGGCGAACACCGGGGAGCTGTTTTTT.

V gene TRBV9 combines with J gene TRBJ2-7, with a weak D call TRBD2 (5 bases). The CDR3 runs to 14 residues. Between the trimmed V and J ends, which lost 4 bases and 2 bases, there was a span of 13 bases. Per germline, CDR1 SGDLS and CDR2 YYNGEE. CDR3 loop: CASSISGDAYEQYF. The DNA of the CDR3 is TGTGCCAGCAGCATCAGCGGAGACGCCTACGAGCAGTACTTC.